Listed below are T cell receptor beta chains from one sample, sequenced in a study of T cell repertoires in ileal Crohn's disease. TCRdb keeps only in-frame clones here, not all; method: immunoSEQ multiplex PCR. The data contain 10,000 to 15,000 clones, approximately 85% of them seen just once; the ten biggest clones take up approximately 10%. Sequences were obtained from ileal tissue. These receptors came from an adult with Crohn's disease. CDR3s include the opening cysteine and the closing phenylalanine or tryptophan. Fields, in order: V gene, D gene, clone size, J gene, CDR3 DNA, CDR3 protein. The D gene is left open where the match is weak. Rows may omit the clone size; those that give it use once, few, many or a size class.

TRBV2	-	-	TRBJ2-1	TGTGCCAGCAGGCGGGACTTGAGCTCCTACAATGAGCAGTTCTTC	CASRRDLSSYNEQFF
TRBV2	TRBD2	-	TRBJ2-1	TGTGCCAGCAGTGAACTCCGTGGTAGCGGGATTTTCAATGAGCAGTTCTTC	CASSELRGSGIFNEQFF
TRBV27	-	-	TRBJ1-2	TGTGCCAGCAGTTCCCTCCCAGGGTTTAACTATGGCTACACCTTC	CASSSLPGFNYGYTF
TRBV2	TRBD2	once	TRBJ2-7	TGTGCCAGCCCCCCGTTCGCGGGAGGGCCCGAGCAGTACTTC	CASPPFAGGPEQYF
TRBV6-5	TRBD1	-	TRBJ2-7	TGTGCCAGCAGTGGGCGGGACAGGGCGTTTTACGAGCAGTACTTC	CASSGRDRAFYEQYF
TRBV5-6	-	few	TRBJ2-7	TGTGCCAGCAGCCAATCTGGGGGCCTCCACTACGAGCAGTACTTC	CASSQSGGLHYEQYF
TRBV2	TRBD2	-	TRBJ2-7	TGTGCCAGCAGTCCAGGGACTAGCCTCTCCTACGAGCAGTACTTC	CASSPGTSLSYEQYF
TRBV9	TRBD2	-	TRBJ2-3	TGTGCCAGCAGCGAGGGGACTAGCGGAATTACAGATACGCAGTATTTT	CASSEGTSGITDTQYF
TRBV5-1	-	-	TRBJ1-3	TGCGCCAGCAGACCTCAGGGACTCTCTGGAAACACCATATATTTT	CASRPQGLSGNTIYF
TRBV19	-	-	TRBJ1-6	TGTGCCAGTAGTACCTCTACCTGGAGGGATTCACCCCTCCACTTT	CASSTSTWRDSPLHF
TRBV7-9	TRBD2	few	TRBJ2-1	TGTGCCAGCAGCTTTCCCCCCAGCGGGAGTTACAATGAGCAGTTCTTC	CASSFPPSGSYNEQFF
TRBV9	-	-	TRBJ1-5	TGTGCCAGCAGCGTAGACGGACATAGCAATCAGCCCCAGCATTTT	CASSVDGHSNQPQHF
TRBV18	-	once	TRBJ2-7	TGTGCCAGCTCACCACCGGGCAGCTACGAGCAGTACTTC	CASSPPGSYEQYF
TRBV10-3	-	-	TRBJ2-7	TGTGCCACCGGACTCAAATACGAGCAGTACTTC	CATGLKYEQYF
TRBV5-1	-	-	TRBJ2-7	TGCGCCAGCAGGTCTACCGGGACATTTCCCTACGAGCAGTACTTC	CASRSTGTFPYEQYF
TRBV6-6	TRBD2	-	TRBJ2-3	TGTGCCAGCAGAAGGAGCGGGGGCCCAGATACGCAGTATTTT	CASRRSGGPDTQYF
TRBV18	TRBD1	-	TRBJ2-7	TGTGCCAGCTCACGGACGACAGGGACCTACGAGCAGTACTTC	CASSRTTGTYEQYF
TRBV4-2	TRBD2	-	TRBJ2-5	TGTGCCAGCAGCCAAGGTGCTAGCGGGGCCAGCCAAGAGACCCAGTACTTC	CASSQGASGASQETQYF
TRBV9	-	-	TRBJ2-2	TGTGCCAGCAGCGTAACCACTGGGGGGGGGCACACCGGGGAGCTGTTTTTT	CASSVTTGGGHTGELFF
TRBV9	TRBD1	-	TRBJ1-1	TGTGCCAGCAGCCAACTGAACAGGGGGAACACTGAAGCTTTCTTT	CASSQLNRGNTEAFF
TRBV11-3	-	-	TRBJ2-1	TGTGCCAGCAGCTTACAGGGTATGGGGTACAATGAGCAGTTCTTC	CASSLQGMGYNEQFF
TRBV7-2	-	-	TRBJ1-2	TGTGCCAGCAGCTCTTATCCCGGGACAACTTATGGCTACACCTTC	CASSSYPGTTYGYTF
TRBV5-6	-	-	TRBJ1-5	TGTGCCAGCAGCTTGACGGGTAATCAGCCCCAGCATTTT	CASSLTGNQPQHF
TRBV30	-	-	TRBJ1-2	TGTGCCTGGAGTGTTGCAGGGGAGGGAGGCTACACCTTC	CAWSVAGEGGYTF
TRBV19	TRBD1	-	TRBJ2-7	TGTGCCAGTACCCACGACAGGGGTGACTACGAGCAGTACTTC	CASTHDRGDYEQYF
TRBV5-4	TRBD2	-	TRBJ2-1	TGTGCCAGCAGCTTGGGGGGGGGACTAGTTGAGCAGTTCTTC	CASSLGGGLVEQFF
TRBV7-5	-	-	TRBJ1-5	TGTGCCAGCTACGGCGGGGGGTTTAGCAATCAGCCCCAGCATTTT	CASYGGGFSNQPQHF
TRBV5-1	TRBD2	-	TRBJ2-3	TGCGCCAGCAGCCGGACTAGCGGGGGAAGCACAGATACGCAGTATTTT	CASSRTSGGSTDTQYF
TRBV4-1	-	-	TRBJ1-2	TGCGCCAGCAGCCAAGCGGGCGGGGTAAAAGGCTACACCTTC	CASSQAGGVKGYTF
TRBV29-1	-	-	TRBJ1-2	TGCAGCGTTGAAGCCCTAACAGGGTTTGGAGGCTACACCTTC	CSVEALTGFGGYTF
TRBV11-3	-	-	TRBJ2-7	TGTGCCAGCAGCCGCCGACTAGTCTACGAGCAGTACTTC	CASSRRLVYEQYF
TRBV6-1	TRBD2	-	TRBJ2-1	TGTGCCAGCACCGTAGCGGGGGCCGGGGGCAATGAGCAGTTCTTC	CASTVAGAGGNEQFF
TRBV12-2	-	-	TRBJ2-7	TGTGCAAGTCGCTTAGACGGGACTACAATTGGCTACGAGCAGTACTTC	CASRLDGTTIGYEQYF
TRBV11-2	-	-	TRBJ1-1	TGTGCCAGCAGCTTCCGACAAAACACTGAAGCTTTCTTT	CASSFRQNTEAFF
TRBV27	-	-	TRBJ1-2	TGTGCCAGCAGCACGGACCGGGACTCTGGCTACACCTTC	CASSTDRDSGYTF
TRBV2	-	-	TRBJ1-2	TGTGCCAGCAGCCGACTCGGGGCAACAGGAGGGGGCTACACCTTC	CASSRLGATGGGYTF
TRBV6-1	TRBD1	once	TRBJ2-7	TGTGCCAGCAGTGATTCTGGACAGGCGACCTCCTACGAGCAGTACTTC	CASSDSGQATSYEQYF
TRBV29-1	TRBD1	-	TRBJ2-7	TGCAGCATCCCGGGGACAGGGGGCTACGAGCAGTACTTC	CSIPGTGGYEQYF
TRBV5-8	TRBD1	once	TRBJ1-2	TGTGCCAGCAGCTTGGCGGCAGGGGGCCCTTCTAACTATGGCTACACCTTC	CASSLAAGGPSNYGYTF
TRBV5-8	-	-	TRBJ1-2	TGTGCCAGCAGCTTGGCAGCTAACTATGGCTACACCTTC	CASSLAANYGYTF
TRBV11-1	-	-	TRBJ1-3	TGTGCCAGCACCTGGGGCGATATGAAACCTGGAAACACCATATATTTT	CASTWGDMKPGNTIYF
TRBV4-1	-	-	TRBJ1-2	TGCGCCAGCAGCCAGGTACAGAGTAACTATGGCTACACCTTC	CASSQVQSNYGYTF
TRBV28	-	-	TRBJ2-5	TGTGCCAGCACCCAGGGAGGTCAAGAGACCCAGTACTTC	CASTQGGQETQYF
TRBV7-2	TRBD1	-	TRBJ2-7	TGTGCCAGCAGCGACCGGACAGGACGCGAGCAGTACTTC	CASSDRTGREQYF
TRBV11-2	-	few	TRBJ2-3	TGTGCCAGCAGGGAAACAGGATTTAGCACAGATACGCAGTATTTT	CASRETGFSTDTQYF
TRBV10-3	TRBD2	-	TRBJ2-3	TGTGCCATCAGTAGATCAGCGGGGGGGCTCCCAGATACGCAGTATTTT	CAISRSAGGLPDTQYF
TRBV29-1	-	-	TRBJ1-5	TGCAGCGTTGGGCAGTTTAGCAATCAGCCCCAGCATTTT	CSVGQFSNQPQHF
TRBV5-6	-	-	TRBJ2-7	TGTGCCAGCAGCTTGGGGTTCAGTTCGAGTTTCAACTACGAGCAGTACTTC	CASSLGFSSSFNYEQYF
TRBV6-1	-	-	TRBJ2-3	TGTGCCAGCAGTACCACCTTGACTAACACAGATACGCAGTATTTT	CASSTTLTNTDTQYF
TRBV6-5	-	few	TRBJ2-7	TGTGCCAGCAGCCCTCTTACCGGGACTTTCTACGAGCAGTACTTC	CASSPLTGTFYEQYF
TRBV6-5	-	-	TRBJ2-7	TGTGCCAGCAGTTACTCTGGAGGCGGCTCCTACGAGCAGTACTTC	CASSYSGGGSYEQYF
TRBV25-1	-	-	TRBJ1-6	TGTGCCAGCACCGGGTTCGGTAATTCCCCCCTCCACTTT	CASTGFGNSPLHF
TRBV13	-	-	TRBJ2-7	TGTGCCAGCAGCTTAGGCCGAGGAGGGGGCTCCTACGAGCAGTACTTC	CASSLGRGGGSYEQYF